This TCR beta chain was captured in a study of CD4 T cell repertoires in COVID-19. Study observations and caveats: Sharing of several most expanded SARS-CoV-2-reactive clonotypes across memory subsets suggested intraclonal diversification.

This CDR3 is built from 15 residues. CDR1 and CDR2 (germline): SGHRS, YFSETQ. Trimming stripped 6 bases from V and 4 bases from J, with 16 bases between. Concerning this clone: Its specificity is unknown.

Assay used: immunoSEQ multiplex PCR; TCRdb lists only in-frame clones, some missing. The sample includes approximately 75,000 clones, around 82% of them seen just once. This specimen consisted of CD4+ T cells from peripheral blood, obtained after recovery from COVID-19. V and J are TRBV5-1 and TRBJ2-2; tentatively, D is TRBD2 (6 bases). This clonotype was obtained from a human donor who had COVID-19. The CDR3 spells CASILNGDFTGELFF. The DNA of the CDR3 is TGCGCCAGCATCCTAAACGGGGACTTCACCGGGGAGCTGTTTTTT.